This T cell receptor beta chain was obtained from a study of control samples from healthy donors and cancer patients. V dropped 1 base and J dropped 5 bases, with 8 bases sitting between them. This CDR3 contains 12 residues. The V gene's germline CDR1 is GTSNPN and CDR2 SVGIG (reference sequence). Assay: immunoSEQ multiplex PCR; the TCRdb copy retains only in-frame clones and omits some. This table has about 120,000 clones, 93% appearing once. The chain employs TRBV30 and TRBJ1-2; no definite D call. Sequencing input: blood. The clonotype comes from a man aged 30-40 years in good health. CDR3 nucleotides: TGTGCCTGGAGTGGACCCAGATATGGCTACACCTTC. Translated, it gives CAWSGPRYGYTF.